This T cell receptor (beta chain) was observed in a study of cytomegalovirus exposure and HLA in healthy donors. As for this clone: Its target is unknown.

Unrecorded immune exposures were likely, despite nominal health at sampling. The PCR used 60 Vbeta and 13 Jbeta primers. Profiled with immunoSEQ multiplex PCR; TCRdb holds only in-frame clones, not every one. Its table lists 150,000 or so clones. The CDR3 runs to 15 residues. CDR1 is SGDLS and CDR2 is YYNGEE in the germline V gene. V lost 2 bases, J lost 1 base, and 3 bases stayed unmatched. General study findings and limits: Reported performance of the classifier showed diagnosis of cytomegalovirus status with high specificity and sensitivity. Fewer N-insertions (relative to the approximately 700-donor mean) were reportedly seen in an Asian-associated ancestry cluster in a later analysis. Most TCRs appeared rarely, but some public TCRs recurred in many donors.

This TCR came from a woman aged 40 to 50 in good health and CMV-seropositive. The sample consisted of PBMCs. V is TRBV9 and J is TRBJ1-1, with 9 bases fitting TRBD1. This chain's CDR3 is CASSVWDRENTEAFF. The DNA for the CDR3 is TGTGCCAGCAGCGTGTGGGACAGGGAGAACACTGAAGCTTTCTTT.